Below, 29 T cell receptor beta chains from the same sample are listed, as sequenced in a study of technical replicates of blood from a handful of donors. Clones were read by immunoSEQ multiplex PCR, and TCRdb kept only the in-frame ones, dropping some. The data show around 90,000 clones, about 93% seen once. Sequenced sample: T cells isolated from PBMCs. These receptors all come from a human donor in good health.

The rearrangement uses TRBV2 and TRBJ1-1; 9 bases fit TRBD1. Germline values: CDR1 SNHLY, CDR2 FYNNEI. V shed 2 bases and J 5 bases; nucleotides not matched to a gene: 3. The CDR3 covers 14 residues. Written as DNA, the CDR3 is TGTGCCAGCAGTGAATGGGACAGGGAAACTGAAGCTTTCTTT. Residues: CASSEWDRETEAFF. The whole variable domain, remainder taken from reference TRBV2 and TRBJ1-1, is EPEVTQTPSHQVTQMGQEVILRCVPISNHLYFYWYRQILGQKVEFLVSFYNNEISEKSEIFDDQFSVERPDGSNFTLKIRSTKLEDSAMYFCASSEWDRETEAFFGQGTRLTVV.

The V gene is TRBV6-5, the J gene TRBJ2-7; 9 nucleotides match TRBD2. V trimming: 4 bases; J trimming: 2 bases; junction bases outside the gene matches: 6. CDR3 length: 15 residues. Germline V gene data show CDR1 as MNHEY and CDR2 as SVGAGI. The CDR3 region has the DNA TGTGCCAGCAGTTGGCTAGCGGGGATACCCTACGAGCAGTACTTC. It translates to CASSWLAGIPYEQYF.

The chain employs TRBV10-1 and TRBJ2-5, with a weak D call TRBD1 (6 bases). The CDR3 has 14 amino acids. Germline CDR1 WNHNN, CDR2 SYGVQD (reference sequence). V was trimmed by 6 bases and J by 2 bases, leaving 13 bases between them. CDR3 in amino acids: CASSPGTPQETQYF. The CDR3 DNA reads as TGCGCCAGCAGCCCCGGGACACCTCAAGAGACCCAGTACTTC.

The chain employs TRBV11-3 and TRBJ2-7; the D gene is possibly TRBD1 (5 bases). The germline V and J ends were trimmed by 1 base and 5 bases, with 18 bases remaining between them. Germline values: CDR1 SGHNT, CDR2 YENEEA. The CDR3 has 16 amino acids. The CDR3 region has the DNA TGTGCCAGCAGCTTAGGGAACGGGCAGGGAACAGACGAGCAGTACTTC. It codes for CASSLGNGQGTDEQYF.

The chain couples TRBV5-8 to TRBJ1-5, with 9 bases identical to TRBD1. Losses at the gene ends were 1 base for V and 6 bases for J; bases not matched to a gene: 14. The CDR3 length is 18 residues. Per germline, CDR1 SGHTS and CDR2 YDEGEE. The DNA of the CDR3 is TGTGCCAGCAGCTTGTACCGGGGTCGGGGACAGGGTTTTCAGCCCCAGCATTTT. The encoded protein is CASSLYRGRGQGFQPQHF.

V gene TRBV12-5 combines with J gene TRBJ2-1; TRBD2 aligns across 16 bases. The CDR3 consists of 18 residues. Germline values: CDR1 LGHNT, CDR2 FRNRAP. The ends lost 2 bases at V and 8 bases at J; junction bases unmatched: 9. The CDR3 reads CASGLTRTGTSGGDEQFF. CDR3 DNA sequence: TGTGCTAGTGGTTTGACGCGAACCGGGACTAGCGGGGGGGATGAGCAGTTCTTC.

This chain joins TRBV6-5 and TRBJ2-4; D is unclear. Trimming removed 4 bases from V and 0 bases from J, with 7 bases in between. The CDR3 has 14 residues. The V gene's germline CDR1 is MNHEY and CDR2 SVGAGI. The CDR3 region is CASSSQLAKNIQYF. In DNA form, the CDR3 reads TGTGCCAGCAGTTCACAGCTAGCCAAAAACATTCAGTACTTC.

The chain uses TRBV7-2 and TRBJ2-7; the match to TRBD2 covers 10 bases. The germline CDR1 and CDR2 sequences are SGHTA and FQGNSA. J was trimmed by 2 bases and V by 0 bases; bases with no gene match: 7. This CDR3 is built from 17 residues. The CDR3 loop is CASSLAASGSLPYEQYF. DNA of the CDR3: TGTGCCAGCAGCTTAGCCGCTAGCGGGAGTCTCCCCTACGAGCAGTACTTC.

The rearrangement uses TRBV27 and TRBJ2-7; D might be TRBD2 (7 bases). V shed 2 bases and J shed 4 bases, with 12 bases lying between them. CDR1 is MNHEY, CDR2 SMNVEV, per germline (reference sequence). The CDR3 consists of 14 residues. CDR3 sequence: CASSLGGGIYEQYF. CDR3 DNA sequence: TGTGCCAGCAGTTTAGGCGGGGGCATATACGAGCAGTACTTC.

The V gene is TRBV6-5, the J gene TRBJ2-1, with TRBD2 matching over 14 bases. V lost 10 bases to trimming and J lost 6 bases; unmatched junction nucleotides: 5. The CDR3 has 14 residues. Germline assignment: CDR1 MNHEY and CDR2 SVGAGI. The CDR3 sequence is CATMTSGRANEQFF. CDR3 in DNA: TGTGCCACAATGACTAGCGGGAGGGCCAATGAGCAGTTCTTC.

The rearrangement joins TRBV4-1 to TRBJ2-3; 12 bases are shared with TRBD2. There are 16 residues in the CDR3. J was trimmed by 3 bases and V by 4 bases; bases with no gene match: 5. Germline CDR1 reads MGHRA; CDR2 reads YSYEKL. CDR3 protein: CASSRTGTSGTDTQYF. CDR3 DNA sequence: TGCGCCAGCAGCCGTACGGGGACTAGCGGGACAGATACGCAGTATTTT.

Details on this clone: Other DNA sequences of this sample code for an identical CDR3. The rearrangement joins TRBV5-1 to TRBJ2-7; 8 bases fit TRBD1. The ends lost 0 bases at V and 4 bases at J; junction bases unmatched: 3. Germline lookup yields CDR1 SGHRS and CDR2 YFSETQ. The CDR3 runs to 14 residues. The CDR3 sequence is CASSLGQGPYEQYF. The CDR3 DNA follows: TGCGCCAGCAGCTTGGGACAGGGGCCTTACGAGCAGTACTTC.

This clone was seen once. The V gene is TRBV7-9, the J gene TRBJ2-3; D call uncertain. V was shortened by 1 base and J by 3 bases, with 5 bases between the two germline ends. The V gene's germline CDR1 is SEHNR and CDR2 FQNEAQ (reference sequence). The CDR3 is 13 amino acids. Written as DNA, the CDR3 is TGTGCCAGCAGCTTAGACGGGACAGATACGCAGTATTTT. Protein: CASSLDGTDTQYF.

CDR3 nucleotides: TGTGCCAGCAGCAAAGCTGGGACAGGGGAAGAGACCCAGTACTTC. Translating gives CASSKAGTGEETQYF. This chain uses TRBV21-1 with TRBJ2-5; the table assigns TRBD1, which was not confirmed against the DNA. TRBV21-1 is a known pseudogene. The CDR3 sequence is 15 residues long.

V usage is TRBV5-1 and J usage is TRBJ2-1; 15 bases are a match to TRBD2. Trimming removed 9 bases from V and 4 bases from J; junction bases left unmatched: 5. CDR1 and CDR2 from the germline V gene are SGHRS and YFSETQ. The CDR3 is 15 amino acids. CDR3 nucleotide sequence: TGCGCCACCAGGACTAGCGGGGGGGCTTACAATGAGCAGTTCTTC. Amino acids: CATRTSGGAYNEQFF.

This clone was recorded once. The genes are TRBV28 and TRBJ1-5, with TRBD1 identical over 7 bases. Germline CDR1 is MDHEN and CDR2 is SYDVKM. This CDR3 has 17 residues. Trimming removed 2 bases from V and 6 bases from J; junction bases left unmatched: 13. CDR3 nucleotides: TGTGCCAGCAGTTTAAGAGTTTTAGTAGGGGGCGGTCAGCCCCAGCATTTT. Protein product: CASSLRVLVGGGQPQHF.

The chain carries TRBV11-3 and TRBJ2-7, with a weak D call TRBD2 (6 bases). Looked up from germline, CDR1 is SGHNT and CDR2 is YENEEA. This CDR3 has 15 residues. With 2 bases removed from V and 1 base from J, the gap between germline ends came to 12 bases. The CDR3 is CASSLKVRGSYEQYF. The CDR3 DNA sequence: TGTGCCAGCAGCTTAAAGGTGCGGGGATCCTACGAGCAGTACTTC. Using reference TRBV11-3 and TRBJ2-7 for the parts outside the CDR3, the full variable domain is EAGVVQSPRYKIIEKKQPVAFWCNPISGHNTLYWYLQNLGQGPELLIRYENEEAVDDSQLPKDRFSAERLKGVDSTLKIQPAELGDSAVYLCASSLKVRGSYEQYFGPGTRLTVT.

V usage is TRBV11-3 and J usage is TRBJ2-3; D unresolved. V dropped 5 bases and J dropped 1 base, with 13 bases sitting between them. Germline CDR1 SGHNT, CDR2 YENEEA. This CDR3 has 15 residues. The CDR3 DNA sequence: TGTGCCAGCAGCCTCAACGGGTGGGGCACAGATACGCAGTATTTT. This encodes CASSLNGWGTDTQYF.

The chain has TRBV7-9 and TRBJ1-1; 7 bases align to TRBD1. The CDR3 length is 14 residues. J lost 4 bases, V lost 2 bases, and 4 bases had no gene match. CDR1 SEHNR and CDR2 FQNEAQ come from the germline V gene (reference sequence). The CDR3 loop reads CASSLTGASTEAFF. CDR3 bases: TGTGCCAGCAGCTTAACAGGGGCTAGCACTGAAGCTTTCTTT. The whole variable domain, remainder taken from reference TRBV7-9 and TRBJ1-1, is DTGVSQNPRHKITKRGQNVTFRCDPISEHNRLYWYRQTLGQGPEFLTYFQNEAQLEKSRLLSDRFSAERPKGSFSTLEIQRTEQGDSAMYLCASSLTGASTEAFFGQGTRLTVV.

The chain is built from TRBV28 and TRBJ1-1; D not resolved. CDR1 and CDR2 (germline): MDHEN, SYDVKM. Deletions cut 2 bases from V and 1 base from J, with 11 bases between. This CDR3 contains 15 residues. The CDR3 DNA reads TGTGCCAGCAGTTTAGTCGTCGCGGAGAACACTGAAGCTTTCTTT. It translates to CASSLVVAENTEAFF.

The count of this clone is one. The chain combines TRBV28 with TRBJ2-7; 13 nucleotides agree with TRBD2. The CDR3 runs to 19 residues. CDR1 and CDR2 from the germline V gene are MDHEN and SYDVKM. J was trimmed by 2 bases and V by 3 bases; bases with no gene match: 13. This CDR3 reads CASSFYSSPGLAGTYEQYF. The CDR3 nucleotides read TGTGCCAGCAGTTTCTACAGCTCACCGGGACTAGCGGGGACCTACGAGCAGTACTTC.

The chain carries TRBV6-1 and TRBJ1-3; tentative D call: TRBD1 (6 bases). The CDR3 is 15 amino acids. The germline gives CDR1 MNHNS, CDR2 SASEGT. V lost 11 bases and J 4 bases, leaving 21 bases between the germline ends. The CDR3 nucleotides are TGTGCCCGCCACGCAGGAACAGGGTTGGGAAACACCATATATTTT. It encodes CARHAGTGLGNTIYF.

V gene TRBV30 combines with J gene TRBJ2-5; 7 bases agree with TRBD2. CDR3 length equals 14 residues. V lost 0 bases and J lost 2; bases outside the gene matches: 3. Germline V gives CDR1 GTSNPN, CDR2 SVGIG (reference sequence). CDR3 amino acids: CAWSVYSGQETQYF. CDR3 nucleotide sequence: TGTGCCTGGAGTGTGTATAGCGGGCAAGAGACCCAGTACTTC. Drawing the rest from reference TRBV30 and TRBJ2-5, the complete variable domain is SQTIHQWPATLVQPVGSPLSLECTVEGTSNPNLYWYRQAAGRGLQLLFYSVGIGQISSEVPQNLSASRPQDRQFILSSKKLLLSDSGFYLCAWSVYSGQETQYFGPGTRLLVL.

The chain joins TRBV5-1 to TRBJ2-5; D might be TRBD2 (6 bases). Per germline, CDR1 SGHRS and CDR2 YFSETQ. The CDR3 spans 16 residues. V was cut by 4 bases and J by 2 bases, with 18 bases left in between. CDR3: CASSRPSTGVQETQYF. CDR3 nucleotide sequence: TGCGCCAGCAGCCGGCCGAGCACGGGGGTACAAGAGACCCAGTACTTC. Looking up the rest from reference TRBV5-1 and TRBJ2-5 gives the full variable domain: KAGVTQTPRYLIKTRGQQVTLSCSPISGHRSVSWYQQTPGQGLQFLFEYFSETQRNKGNFPGRFSGRQFSNSRSEMNVSTLELGDSALYLCASSRPSTGVQETQYFGPGTRLLVL.

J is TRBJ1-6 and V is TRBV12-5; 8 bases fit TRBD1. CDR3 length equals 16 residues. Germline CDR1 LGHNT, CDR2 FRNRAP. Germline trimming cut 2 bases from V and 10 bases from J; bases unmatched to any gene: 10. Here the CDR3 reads CASGLRPGGWSSPLHF. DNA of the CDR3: TGTGCTAGTGGTTTGCGGCCAGGGGGCTGGAGCTCACCCCTCCACTTT.

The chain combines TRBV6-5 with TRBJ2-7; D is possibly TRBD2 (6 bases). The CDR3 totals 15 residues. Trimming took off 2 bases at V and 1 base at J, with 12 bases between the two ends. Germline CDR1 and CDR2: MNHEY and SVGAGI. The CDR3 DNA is TGTGCCAGCAGTTACGGAGGGGAGCGGTCCTACGAGCAGTACTTC. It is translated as CASSYGGERSYEQYF.

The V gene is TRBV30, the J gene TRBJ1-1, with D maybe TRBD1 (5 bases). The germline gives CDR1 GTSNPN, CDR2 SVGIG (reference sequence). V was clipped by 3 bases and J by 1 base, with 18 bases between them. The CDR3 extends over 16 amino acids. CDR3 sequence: CAWSAGTLSTNTEAFF. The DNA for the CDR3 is TGTGCCTGGAGCGCAGGGACTCTCAGTACGAACACTGAAGCTTTCTTT.

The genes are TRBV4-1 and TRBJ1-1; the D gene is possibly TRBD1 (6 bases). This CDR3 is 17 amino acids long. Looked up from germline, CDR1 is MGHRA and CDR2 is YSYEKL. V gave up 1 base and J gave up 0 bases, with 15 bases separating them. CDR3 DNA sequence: TGCGCCAGCAGCCAAGCCCGAGGGGGTGGCGTGAACACTGAAGCTTTCTTT. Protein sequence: CASSQARGGGVNTEAFF.

The CDR3 DNA sequence: TGTGCCAGCGCTGGTCAGACAGGGCCATTCGCTAACTATGGCTACACCTTC. Protein product: CASAGQTGPFANYGYTF. This chain uses TRBV7-9 with TRBJ1-2; 7 nucleotides agree with TRBD1. The CDR3 has 17 residues. V lost 8 bases, J lost 0 bases, and 15 bases stayed unmatched. Germline V gene sequence: CDR1 SEHNR, CDR2 FQNEAQ (reference sequence).